The present T cell receptor (beta chain) was sequenced within a study of T cell responses to AZD1222 COVID-19 vaccine. Only in-frame clones appear in the TCRdb table, and some are missing; sequencing was by immunoSEQ multiplex PCR. This sample has some 130,000 clones, with roughly 90% found just once. This CDR3 comprises 13 residues. V gave up 3 bases and J gave up 4 bases, with 7 bases separating them. V is TRBV12-3 or TRBV12-4 and J is TRBJ1-5; no clear D gene. The receptor was derived from an adult in good health. Material: peripheral blood, obtained on day 0 of AZD1222 vaccination. CDR3 in amino acids: CASSFYENQPQHF. CDR3 DNA: TGTGCCAGCAGTTTTTATGAGAATCAGCCCCAGCATTTT.